This T cell receptor (beta chain) was sequenced during a study of T cell responses to AZD1222 COVID-19 vaccine. Produced via immunoSEQ multiplex PCR; TCRdb's table is partial and in-frame only. The sample lists roughly 250,000 clones, approximately 93% occurring once. J gave up 1 base and V 6 bases, and 10 bases lay outside the gene matches. Germline V lookup: CDR1 MDHEN, CDR2 SYDVKM. The CDR3 loop spans 16 amino acids. The V gene is TRBV28, the J gene TRBJ1-2; TRBD1 agrees at 8 bases. This material consisted of peripheral blood, taken on day 0 of AZD1222 vaccination. This receptor was identified in an adult in good health. The CDR3 is CASSEQGGELNYGYTF. In DNA form, the CDR3 reads TGTGCCAGCAGCGAACAGGGGGGGGAACTTAACTATGGCTACACCTTC.